The entry that follows covers one T cell receptor beta chain sequence. The antigen is not known. Assay used: immunoSEQ multiplex PCR; TCRdb lists only in-frame clones, some missing. The table lists 150,000 to 250,000 clones, about 81% of them singletons, with around 1.2% in the top ten. The sample originates from a study of cytomegalovirus exposure and HLA in healthy donors. Study-wide findings and caveats: Using the classifier, cytomegalovirus status was reportedly diagnosed with high specificity and sensitivity.

Germline V gene lookup returns CDR1 LGHNA and CDR2 YNFKEQ. The V end lost 1 base, the J end lost 10 bases, and 8 bases lay between the germline ends. This CDR3 has 12 residues. Material for sequencing was PBMCs. The gene calls are TRBV4-2 and TRBJ2-1; D ambiguous. This clonotype originated in a woman in her 30s in good health and CMV-seronegative. This CDR3 is CASSQVEAEQFF. The CDR3 DNA sequence: TGTGCCAGCAGCCAAGTCGAAGCGGAGCAGTTCTTC.